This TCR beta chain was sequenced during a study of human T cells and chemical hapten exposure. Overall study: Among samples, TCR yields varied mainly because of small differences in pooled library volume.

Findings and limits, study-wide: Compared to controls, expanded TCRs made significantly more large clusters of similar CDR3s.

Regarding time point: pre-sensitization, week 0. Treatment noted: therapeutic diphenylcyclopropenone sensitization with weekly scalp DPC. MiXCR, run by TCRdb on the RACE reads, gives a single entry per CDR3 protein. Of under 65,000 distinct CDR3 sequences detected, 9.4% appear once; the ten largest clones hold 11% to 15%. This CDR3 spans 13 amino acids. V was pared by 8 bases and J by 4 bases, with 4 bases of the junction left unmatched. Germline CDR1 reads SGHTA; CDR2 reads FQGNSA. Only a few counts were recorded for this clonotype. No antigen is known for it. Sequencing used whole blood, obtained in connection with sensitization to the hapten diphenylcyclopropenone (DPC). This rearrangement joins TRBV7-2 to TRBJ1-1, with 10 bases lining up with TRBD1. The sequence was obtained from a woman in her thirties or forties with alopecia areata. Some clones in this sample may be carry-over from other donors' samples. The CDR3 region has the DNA TGTGCCAGCCGACGGACAGGGGGCACTGAAGCTTTCTTT. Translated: CASRRTGGTEAFF.